This TCR beta chain appears in the sequencing data of a study of post-analysis software for immune sequencing data. Regarding the study as a whole: Under the F measure, samples that were prepared in one batch clustered strongly together. Controls had lower frequencies than patients of four or five TRBV segments, which included TRBV5-6, TRBV5-1 and TRBV20-1.

This CDR3 is built from 15 residues. V shed 2 bases and J shed 0 bases, with 11 bases lying between them. CDR1 is LGHNA and CDR2 is YSLEER in the germline V gene. In regard to this clonotype: Antigen: not known.

Libraries were made from TCR beta cDNA, and they carried unique molecular identifiers. TCRdb fed the PCR reads into MiXCR, producing one record per CDR3 protein. The sample yields roughly 730,000 distinct CDR3 sequences, 25% to 30% seen once. The origin of this receptor is a girl aged 5 to 17 with multiple sclerosis. The sample consisted of blood. The J gene is TRBJ2-7, the V gene TRBV4-3; D unclear. The CDR3: CASSQFRASSYEQYF. In nucleotides, the CDR3 is TGCGCCAGCAGCCAATTCCGGGCCAGCTCCTACGAGCAGTACTTC.